Following are 32 T cell receptor beta chains from one sample sequenced in a study of regulatory T cells in long-lasting Graves disease. Arm-PCR of CDR3 regions and iRepertoire HTBI primers were used to build TCR beta libraries. MiXCR, run by TCRdb on the multiplex PCR reads, gives a single entry per CDR3 protein. The table includes a few hundred thousand distinct CDR3 sequences, less than 20% detected once. Noted time point: newly diagnosed GD, antithyroid drugs for less than 3 months. RNA from PBMCs was the source of the TCR library. This sample was shared with a second study, whose subject was T cells in Graves' hyperthyroidism and ophthalmopathy.

Sequenced here: peripheral blood mononuclear cells (PBMCs), sampled at new diagnosis, from a patient treated with antithyroid drugs. The receptors shown here come from a woman younger than 30 with Graves disease.

The rearrangement uses TRBV30 and TRBJ2-2; D ambiguous. CDR3 size: 12 residues. V was trimmed by 3 bases and J by 11 bases, leaving 13 bases between them. The germline gives CDR1 GTSNPN, CDR2 SVGIG (reference sequence). CDR3 DNA sequence: TGTGCCTGGAGGGTGGACGGTCTCGAGCTGTTTTTT. This translates into CAWRVDGLELFF. Together with reference TRBV30 and TRBJ2-2, the CDR3 gives the full variable domain: SQTIHQWPATLVQPVGSPLSLECTVEGTSNPNLYWYRQAAGRGLQLLFYSVGIGQISSEVPQNLSASRPQDRQFILSSKKLLLSDSGFYLCAWRVDGLELFFGEGSRLTVL.

In regard to this clonotype: The junction and the germline gene differ at one end; a read error may be behind it. This rearrangement joins TRBV10-1 to TRBJ2-3; maybe TRBD2 (5 bases). The CDR3 consists of 14 residues. The germline CDR1 and CDR2 sequences are WNHNN and SYGVQD (reference sequence). The CDR3 DNA follows: TGCGCCAGCGGTGATTCCGGAGGCTCAGATACGCAGTATTTT. Protein product: CASGDSGGSDTQYF.

This clonotype was counted at least ten times. The rearrangement uses TRBV2 and TRBJ2-5, with D tentatively TRBD2 (6 bases). This CDR3 is built from 15 residues. Germline CDR1 and CDR2: SNHLY and FYNNEI. The V end was cut by 1 base, the J end by 5 bases, with 14 bases between. In DNA form, the CDR3 reads TGTGCCAGCAGTGAAGAGGGAGGCTTCGGGGAGACCCAGTACTTC. Translated: CASSEEGGFGETQYF. The variable domain in full, with the rest retrieved from reference TRBV2 and TRBJ2-5, is EPEVTQTPSHQVTQMGQEVILRCVPISNHLYFYWYRQILGQKVEFLVSFYNNEISEKSEIFDDQFSVERPDGSNFTLKIRSTKLEDSAMYFCASSEEGGFGETQYFGPGTRLLVL.

This clonotype was counted ten times or more. The chain has TRBV3-1 and TRBJ2-3; D might be TRBD1 (7 bases). Germline V gene data show CDR1 as LGHDT and CDR2 as YNNKEL (reference sequence). The V and J ends lost 2 bases and 3 bases respectively, with 12 bases between them. The CDR3 loop spans 15 amino acids. CDR3 sequence: CASSQMSGGTDTQYF. The CDR3 DNA reads as TGTGCCAGCAGCCAAATGTCAGGGGGGACAGATACGCAGTATTTT.

This clonotype was observed at least ten times. The gene calls are TRBV28 and TRBJ1-2; D remains ambiguous. CDR1 MDHEN and CDR2 SYDVKM come from the germline V gene. The CDR3 sequence is 12 residues long. Trimming cost V 3 bases and J 4 bases, with 6 bases left between them. The CDR3, as DNA: TGTGCCAGCAGTTTCAGAATCTATGGCTACACCTTC. This sequence encodes CASSFRIYGYTF.

V usage is TRBV4-3 and J usage is TRBJ2-5; tentatively, D is TRBD2 (7 bases). V gave up 0 bases and J gave up 1 base, with 18 bases separating them. The germline CDR1 and CDR2 sequences are LGHNA and YSLEER. The CDR3 has 18 amino acids. The CDR3 is CASSQEVRRGGSQETQYF. In DNA form, the CDR3 reads TGCGCCAGCAGCCAAGAAGTGAGAAGGGGGGGCTCCCAAGAGACCCAGTACTTC.

The CDR3 nucleotides are TGTGCCAGCAGTTTCTCCCTCATCCGGGACAGACGCAATGAGCAGTTCTTC. This encodes CASSFSLIRDRRNEQFF. The chain carries TRBV28 and TRBJ2-1, with TRBD1 matching 7 bases. The junction had 14 bases not matched to a gene; V was cut back by 3 bases and J by 6 bases. Germline V gives CDR1 MDHEN, CDR2 SYDVKM. The CDR3 loop spans 17 amino acids.

This clonotype came up many times. This chain links TRBV20-1 with TRBJ2-3, with TRBD2 matching over 9 bases. Germline trimming cut 2 bases from V and 10 bases from J; bases unmatched to any gene: 4. The CDR3 length is 12 residues. Germline-derived CDR1 and CDR2 are DFQATT and SNEGSKA (reference sequence). In DNA form, the CDR3 reads TGCAGTGCTAGACCTAGCGGGACTGCGCAGTATTTT. It yields the protein CSARPSGTAQYF.

This clonotype appeared many times. The gene calls are TRBV2 and TRBJ2-3, with 14 positions matching TRBD2. Germline trimming cut 6 bases from V and 6 bases from J; bases unmatched to any gene: 14. The CDR3 has 18 amino acids. Germline V gene data show CDR1 as SNHLY and CDR2 as FYNNEI. The CDR3 loop reads CASRPRLAGGPLWDTQYF. Written as DNA, the CDR3 is TGTGCCAGCAGGCCCCGACTAGCGGGAGGGCCTCTTTGGGATACGCAGTATTTT.

This clonotype has a count of ten or more. The rearrangement links TRBV30 to TRBJ1-6; D uncertain. The CDR3 has 14 residues. V shed 0 bases and J shed 0 bases, with 3 bases lying between them. The germline V gene has CDR1 GTSNPN and CDR2 SVGIG (reference sequence). The DNA of the CDR3 is TGTGCCTGGAGTGTACACTCCTATAATTCACCCCTCCACTTT. Its translation: CAWSVHSYNSPLHF. The full variable domain, in which reference TRBV30 and TRBJ1-6 provide the parts outside the CDR3, is SQTIHQWPATLVQPVGSPLSLECTVEGTSNPNLYWYRQAAGRGLQLLFYSVGIGQISSEVPQNLSASRPQDRQFILSSKKLLLSDSGFYLCAWSVHSYNSPLHFGNGTRLTVT.

The table lists this clonotype with many counts. The gene calls are TRBV7-9 and TRBJ2-1; the D gene is possibly TRBD2 (5 bases). The V and J ends lost 4 bases and 8 bases respectively, with 12 bases between them. The germline CDR1 and CDR2 sequences are SEHNR and FQNEAQ (reference sequence). The CDR3 consists of 13 residues. The CDR3 nucleotides read TGTGCCAGCAGCTCAGACAAGGAGGATGAGCAGTTCTTC. Translating gives CASSSDKEDEQFF.

There are many counts of this clonotype. The chain carries TRBV3-1 and TRBJ2-7; D unclear. The CDR3 extends over 17 amino acids. Germline lookup yields CDR1 LGHDT and CDR2 YNNKEL (reference sequence). The V gene lost 0 bases and the J gene lost 0 bases, with 15 bases spanning the gap. This chain's CDR3 is CASSQDSAGLGSYEQYF. In DNA, the CDR3 is TGTGCCAGCAGCCAAGATTCGGCCGGTTTGGGCTCCTACGAGCAGTACTTC.

As for this clonotype: A read error is the likely source, as a far larger clone sits one nucleotide away. This chain links TRBV2 with TRBJ2-1; 12 nucleotides align to TRBD2. The CDR3 runs to 17 residues. Germline lookup yields CDR1 SNHLY and CDR2 FYNNEI. The J segment lost 10 bases and the V segment lost 2 bases, leaving 12 bases of the junction unmatched. CDR3: CASSENRATSGSGEQFF. As DNA, the CDR3 is TGTGCCAGCAGTGAAAACCGAGCGACTAGCGGGAGTGGGGAGCAGTTCTTC.

This clonotype came up many times. V usage is TRBV5-1 and J usage is TRBJ2-2, with 12 bases that match TRBD2. Looked up from germline, CDR1 is SGHRS and CDR2 is YFSETQ. The J segment lost 0 bases and the V segment lost 4 bases, leaving 1 base of the junction unmatched. The CDR3 extends over 16 amino acids. CDR3 amino acids: CASSRLAGANTGELFF. The CDR3 coding sequence is TGCGCCAGCAGCCGACTAGCGGGGGCGAACACCGGGGAGCTGTTTTTT.

This clonotype showed up many times. The chain joins TRBV29-1 to TRBJ2-1; TRBD2 aligns across 8 bases. The CDR3 spans 15 residues. The J segment lost 2 bases and the V segment lost 4 bases, leaving 7 bases of the junction unmatched. Germline assignment: CDR1 SQVTM and CDR2 ANQGSEA. The CDR3 nucleotides read TGCAGCGTTGCGGGGGCGGGACTAGCCTACAATGAGCAGTTCTTC. This sequence encodes CSVAGAGLAYNEQFF.

J is TRBJ1-2 and V is TRBV12-3 or TRBV12-4; no clear D. This CDR3 region has 13 residues. The V gene lost 3 bases and the J gene lost 8 bases, with 13 bases spanning the gap. The CDR3 protein is CASSFSISSGYTF. As DNA, the CDR3 is TGTGCCAGCAGTTTTTCTATAAGCTCCGGCTACACCTTC.

V is TRBV12-3 or TRBV12-4 and J is TRBJ1-6; D is perhaps TRBD1 (6 bases). CDR3 size: 14 residues. The V gene lost 6 bases and the J gene lost 4 bases, with 10 bases spanning the gap. The CDR3 region has the DNA TGTGCCAGCAGCCAGGACAGATATAATTCACCCCTCCACTTT. Amino acid sequence: CASSQDRYNSPLHF.

This clonotype was seen at least ten times. J is TRBJ2-1 and V is TRBV7-3, with 7 bases identical to TRBD2. Germline loops: CDR1 SGHTA, CDR2 FQGTGA. There are 14 residues in the CDR3. Germline trimming cut 3 bases from V and 6 bases from J; bases unmatched to any gene: 5. The CDR3 DNA follows: TGTGCCAGCAGCTTGAGGCGGGAGTCCAATGAGCAGTTCTTC. It is translated as CASSLRRESNEQFF. Full variable domain (missing parts from reference TRBV7-3 and TRBJ2-1): GAGVSQTPSNKVTEKGKYVELRCDPISGHTALYWYRQSLGQGPEFLIYFQGTGAADDSGLPNDRFFAVRPEGSVSTLKIQRTERGDSAVYLCASSLRRESNEQFFGPGTRLTVL.

This clonotype came up a few times. V gene TRBV5-5 combines with J gene TRBJ2-3, with 9 bases aligning to TRBD1. The CDR3 loop spans 13 amino acids. Trimming removed 6 bases from V and 5 bases from J; junction bases left unmatched: 4. CDR1 is SGHKS, CDR2 YYEKEE, per germline (reference sequence). The CDR3 DNA reads as TGTGCCAGCAAACAGGGGGCGGAAGATACGCAGTATTTT. As protein: CASKQGAEDTQYF. The full variable domain, with the rest looked up from reference TRBV5-5 and TRBJ2-3, is DAGVTQSPTHLIKTRGQQVTLRCSPISGHKSVSWYQQVLGQGPQFIFQYYEKEERGRGNFPDRFSARQFPNYSSELNVNALLLGDSALYLCASKQGAEDTQYFGPGTRLTVL.

This clonotype was observed at least ten times. The J gene is TRBJ2-3, the V gene TRBV3-1; D remains ambiguous. Germline values: CDR1 LGHDT, CDR2 YNNKEL (reference sequence). Trimming removed 0 bases from V and 0 bases from J, with 7 bases in between. The CDR3 sequence is 15 residues long. In DNA, the CDR3 is TGTGCCAGCAGCCAAGATCACTTGAGCACAGATACGCAGTATTTT. This codes for CASSQDHLSTDTQYF.

This clonotype was detected many times. The chain couples TRBV2 to TRBJ1-4, with D hard to call. CDR1 SNHLY and CDR2 FYNNEI come from the germline V gene. This CDR3 contains 12 residues. Trimming removed 8 bases from V and 9 bases from J, with 13 bases in between. The CDR3 nucleotides read TGTGCCAGCTCGGATGACGCCCAAAAACTGTTTTTT. Amino acids: CASSDDAQKLFF.

The chain recombines TRBV7-2 with TRBJ1-4, with D unresolved. The CDR3 has 12 residues. The germline V and J ends were trimmed by 0 bases and 17 bases, with 13 bases remaining between them. Per germline, CDR1 SGHTA and CDR2 FQGNSA. The CDR3 DNA is TGTGCCAGCAGCTTAGCACCGGGCCCTACCTTTTTT. The encoded protein is CASSLAPGPTFF.

This clonotype has ten or more counts. V gene TRBV18 combines with J gene TRBJ2-3; 7 nucleotides match TRBD2. The CDR3 is made up of 15 amino acids. With V trimmed by 2 bases and J by 2 bases, 4 bases remained unmatched. Germline V CDR1 and CDR2: KGHSH, LQKENI. CDR3 nucleotide sequence: TGTGCCAGCTCACCAAGGCGGGAGTCCACAGATACGCAGTATTTT. Amino acids: CASSPRRESTDTQYF. Supplemented by reference TRBV18 and TRBJ2-3, the full variable domain reads NAGVMQNPRHLVRRRGQEARLRCSPMKGHSHVYWYRQLPEEGLKFMVYLQKENIIDESGMPKERFSAEFPKEGPSILRIQQVVRGDSAAYFCASSPRRESTDTQYFGPGTRLTVL.

V usage is TRBV5-5 and J usage is TRBJ1-1; no definite D call. V was trimmed by 0 bases and J by 12 bases, leaving 15 bases between them. CDR3 size: 13 residues. The germline gives CDR1 SGHKS, CDR2 YYEKEE (reference sequence). CDR3 protein: CASSLVFEGIPFF. The CDR3 DNA is TGTGCCAGCAGCTTGGTTTTTGAAGGGATTCCTTTCTTT.

This clonotype was detected ten times or more. This rearrangement joins TRBV6-1 to TRBJ2-1; TRBD2 matches at 7 bases. CDR1 MNHNS and CDR2 SASEGT come from the germline V gene. V was pared by 6 bases and J by 0 bases, with 2 bases of the junction left unmatched. The CDR3 covers 14 residues. DNA for the CDR3: TGTGCCAGCAGAACTAGCGACTCCTACAATGAGCAGTTCTTC. This translates into CASRTSDSYNEQFF.

This clonotype was recorded many times. V gene TRBV20-1 combines with J gene TRBJ1-3; D gene ambiguous. The V end lost 6 bases, the J end lost 0 bases, and 12 bases lay between the germline ends. The CDR3 runs 14 residues. Germline assignment: CDR1 DFQATT and CDR2 SNEGSKA (reference sequence). The CDR3 is CSATRPISGNTIYF. CDR3 nucleotide sequence: TGCAGTGCGACGAGACCCATCTCTGGAAACACCATATATTTT.

Worth noting for this clonotype: A read error may be the cause here, since a much bigger clone is one base away. The chain combines TRBV28 with TRBJ2-7, with 9 bases that match TRBD2. After removal of 5 bases from V and 0 bases from J, the junction contained 8 bases not matched to a gene. Germline V gene sequence: CDR1 MDHEN, CDR2 SYDVKM. The CDR3 runs to 16 residues. The CDR3 DNA is TGTGCCAGCAGTCCCATTGCTAGCGGGAACTCCTACGAGCAGTACTTC. The encoded protein is CASSPIASGNSYEQYF. The entire variable domain, with the rest obtained from reference TRBV28 and TRBJ2-7, is as follows: DVKVTQSSRYLVKRTGEKVFLECVQDMDHENMFWYRQDPGLGLRLIYFSYDVKMKEKGDIPEGYSVSREKKERFSLILESASTNQTSMYLCASSPIASGNSYEQYFGPGTRLTVT.

This clonotype appeared a few times. V usage is TRBV6-9 and J usage is TRBJ2-3; TRBD1 might be the D (5 bases). V was clipped by 4 bases and J by 1 base, with 12 bases between them. The germline V gene encodes CDR1 MNHGY and CDR2 SVAAGI. This CDR3 spans 15 amino acids. The CDR3 reads CASSFVGRGTDTQYF. The CDR3 coding sequence is TGTGCCAGCAGTTTTGTGGGCAGGGGCACAGATACGCAGTATTTT.

With respect to this clonotype: The CDR3 does not end in the conserved phenylalanine or tryptophan, so this is likely a read error. The chain combines TRBV7-2 with TRBJ2-3; no definite D call. V shed 5 bases and J shed 3 bases, with 9 bases lying between them. The CDR3 spans 13 residues. CDR1 SGHTA and CDR2 FQGNSA come from the germline V gene. CDR3: CASSLDPTDTQYL. The CDR3 coding sequence is TGTGCCAGCAGCCTGGACCCTACAGATACGCAGTATCTT.

CDR3 region: CASSYSRDGTYEQYF. For the CDR3, the DNA is TGTGCCAGCAGTTACTCGCGCGACGGGACCTACGAGCAGTACTTC. This chain uses TRBV6-5 with TRBJ2-7; possibly TRBD2 for D (5 bases). The V and J ends lost 0 bases and 2 bases respectively, with 11 bases between them. The CDR3 runs to 15 residues. Germline CDR1 is MNHEY and CDR2 is SVGAGI.

The V gene is TRBV7-3, the J gene TRBJ2-3; tentatively, D is TRBD1 (6 bases). The germline gives CDR1 SGHTA, CDR2 FQGTGA. This CDR3 is 15 amino acids long. V shed 5 bases and J shed 2 bases, with 14 bases lying between them. DNA of the CDR3: TGTGCCAGCAGCCCTAACAGGGCGAACACAGATACGCAGTATTTT. Its protein is CASSPNRANTDTQYF.

At least ten counts were recorded for this clonotype. The chain recombines TRBV6-2 or TRBV6-3 with TRBJ2-7; D not certain. The CDR3 contains 12 residues. The germline V gene has CDR1 MNHEY and CDR2 SVGEGT. V was trimmed by 10 bases and J by 1 base, leaving 11 bases between them. The CDR3 nucleotides read TGTGCCACCCTCAGCGTTTCCTACGAGCAGTACTTC. The encoded protein is CATLSVSYEQYF.